The 19 T cell receptor beta chains below were found in one sample sequenced in a study of T cell changes during pregnancy in multiple sclerosis. TCRdb's table, derived via immunoSEQ multiplex PCR, lists solely in-frame clones and lacks some. The sample has approximately 38,000 clones, 91% seen once. Sequences were derived from CD8+ T cells from peripheral blood mononuclear cells, sampled in the second trimester of pregnancy. Source of these receptors: a female donor with multiple sclerosis, enrolled in a pregnancy study.

This chain links TRBV14 with TRBJ1-5; TRBD1 matches at 10 bases. Per the germline V gene, CDR1 is SGHDN and CDR2 is FVKESK. CDR3 length: 14 amino acids. V was pared by 4 bases and J by 7 bases, with 4 bases of the junction left unmatched. As DNA, the CDR3 is TGTGCCAGCAGCCCAGGGACAGGGGCACAGCCCCAGCATTTT. Residues: CASSPGTGAQPQHF.

The V call is TRBV5-5, the J call TRBJ2-7, with TRBD1 matching over 10 bases. V trimming: 7 bases; J trimming: 4 bases; junction bases outside the gene matches: 11. Germline CDR1 is SGHKS and CDR2 is YYEKEE (reference sequence). The CDR3 covers 15 residues. In nucleotides, the CDR3 is TGTGCCAGCTTATCCGGGACAGGGGCGATTTACGAGCAGTACTTC. Translated: CASLSGTGAIYEQYF.

V and J are TRBV19 and TRBJ2-4; no definite D call. The V end lost 3 bases, the J end lost 7 bases, and 7 bases lay between the germline ends. Looked up from germline, CDR1 is LNHDA and CDR2 is SQIVND (reference sequence). The CDR3 length is 12 residues. The CDR3 reads CASSIAGNIQYF. The CDR3 DNA sequence: TGTGCCAGTAGTATTGCAGGTAACATTCAGTACTTC.

As concerns this clone: The sample contains more than one DNA sequence encoding this CDR3. The V gene is TRBV9, the J gene TRBJ2-1; D may be TRBD1 (5 bases). Germline V gene sequence: CDR1 SGDLS, CDR2 YYNGEE. Trimming stripped 3 bases from V and 3 bases from J, with 7 bases between. The CDR3 has 13 amino acids. CDR3 bases: TGTGCCAGCAGCGCAGACAGCTACAATGAGCAGTTCTTC. It yields the protein CASSADSYNEQFF. The whole variable domain, filled in from reference TRBV9 and TRBJ2-1, reads DSGVTQTPKHLITATGQRVTLRCSPRSGDLSVYWYQQSLDQGLQFLIQYYNGEERAKGNILERFSAQQFPDLHSELNLSSLELGDSALYFCASSADSYNEQFFGPGTRLTVL.

This clone has just one count. The chain links TRBV7-9 to TRBJ1-1, with D uncertain. The CDR3 contains 11 residues. The V gene's germline CDR1 is SEHNR and CDR2 FQNEAQ (reference sequence). Trimming shortened V by 5 bases and J by 5 bases, and 6 bases separated the two germline ends. This CDR3 is CASSNPTEAFF. DNA for the CDR3: TGTGCCAGCAGCAATCCGACTGAAGCTTTCTTT.

In DNA, the CDR3 is TGTGCCAGCAGTCCCCGCCCTCAGGGACACTGGCCCCAGCATTTT. Translation: CASSPRPQGHWPQHF. The genes are TRBV28 and TRBJ1-5, with D possibly TRBD1 on 6 matching bases. Germline V lookup: CDR1 MDHEN, CDR2 SYDVKM. The V end was cut by 5 bases, the J end by 9 bases, with 20 bases between. This CDR3 is 15 amino acids long.

The chain couples TRBV10-3 to TRBJ1-5, with D unresolved. The CDR3 contains 14 residues. CDR1 and CDR2 from the germline V gene are ENHRY and SYGVKD. Trimming pared 3 bases from V and 4 bases from J, leaving 10 bases between. The CDR3 nucleotides read TGTGCCATCAGTGATTCGCCAGAAAATCAGCCCCAGCATTTT. Translated, it gives CAISDSPENQPQHF.

V gene TRBV7-3 combines with J gene TRBJ2-2; possible D gene TRBD2, 5 bases. Between the trimmed V and J ends, which lost 3 bases and 1 base, there was a span of 6 bases. In germline, CDR1 is SGHTA, CDR2 FQGTGA. The CDR3 loop spans 14 amino acids. In DNA, the CDR3 is TGTGCCAGCAGCTTGGCGGGGAACACCGGGGAGCTGTTTTTT. Residues: CASSLAGNTGELFF.

The CDR3 sequence is CAWSVFRGGSYGYTF. For the CDR3, the DNA is TGTGCCTGGAGTGTTTTCCGGGGAGGGAGCTATGGCTACACCTTC. The J gene is TRBJ1-2, the V gene TRBV30; no clear D. Germline assignment: CDR1 GTSNPN and CDR2 SVGIG (reference sequence). The V end lost 0 bases, the J end lost 4 bases, and 15 bases lay between the germline ends. This CDR3 is 15 amino acids long. Variable domain in full (rest from reference TRBV30 and TRBJ1-2): SQTIHQWPATLVQPVGSPLSLECTVEGTSNPNLYWYRQAAGRGLQLLFYSVGIGQISSEVPQNLSASRPQDRQFILSSKKLLLSDSGFYLCAWSVFRGGSYGYTFGSGTRLTVV.

This clone was counted only a few times. J is TRBJ2-6 and V is TRBV6-4; the D is unclear. Germline loops: CDR1 MRHNA, CDR2 SNTAGT. V dropped 0 bases and J dropped 0 bases, with 6 bases sitting between them. This CDR3 has 16 residues. This chain's CDR3 is CASSDSASSGANVLTF. Written as DNA, the CDR3 is TGTGCCAGCAGTGACTCAGCTAGCTCTGGGGCCAACGTCCTGACTTTC.

The rearrangement uses TRBV27 and TRBJ2-7; unclear D gene. Germline-derived CDR1 and CDR2 are MNHEY and SMNVEV (reference sequence). V was pared by 6 bases and J by 0 bases, with 12 bases between. The CDR3 runs 14 residues. The CDR3 bases are TGTGCCAGCAGCTGGCGAGACAACTCCTACGAGCAGTACTTC. This codes for CASSWRDNSYEQYF.

The chain is built from TRBV6-5 and TRBJ2-4, with D possibly TRBD2 on 5 matching bases. The CDR3 loop spans 12 amino acids. In germline, CDR1 is MNHEY, CDR2 SVGAGI. V shed 6 bases and J shed 6 bases, with 9 bases lying between them. Here the CDR3 DNA reads TGTGCCAGCAGCCCCGGAGGAAACATTCAGTACTTC. It encodes CASSPGGNIQYF.

This clone occurred once. The chain carries TRBV14 and TRBJ2-7; 8 nucleotides line up with TRBD2. V dropped 0 bases and J dropped 7; count of bases not matched to a gene: 5. CDR1 is SGHDN, CDR2 FVKESK, per germline. The CDR3 runs to 14 residues. CDR3: CASSQDPGGREQYF. The DNA of the CDR3 is TGTGCCAGCAGCCAAGATCCGGGGGGGCGAGAGCAGTACTTC.

The chain has TRBV4-2 and TRBJ2-1; TRBD2 matches at 7 bases. V shed 0 bases, J shed 4 bases, and the junction held 6 bases outside the gene matches. CDR3 length equals 16 residues. Per germline, CDR1 LGHNA and CDR2 YNFKEQ. The CDR3 loop is CASSQEMGGLYNEQFF. CDR3 nucleotides: TGTGCCAGCAGCCAAGAAATGGGGGGGTTATACAATGAGCAGTTCTTC.

This clone has just one count. This rearrangement joins TRBV19 to TRBJ1-5; TRBD1 is a possible D gene (5 bases). Trimming removed 3 bases at V and 3 bases at J, with 12 bases between. CDR3 size: 15 residues. Germline V CDR1 and CDR2: LNHDA, SQIVND (reference sequence). The CDR3, as DNA: TGTGCCAGTAGTATCGGTGGGGCCTACAATCAGCCCCAGCATTTT. As protein: CASSIGGAYNQPQHF.

This clone was recorded once. The J gene is TRBJ1-4, the V gene TRBV27; 8 bases line up with TRBD1. The V and J ends lost 5 bases and 5 bases, in that order; junction bases with no gene match: 4. CDR1 is MNHEY, CDR2 SMNVEV, per germline (reference sequence). This CDR3 comprises 14 residues. The CDR3 is CASSRTGPNEKLFF. In DNA, the CDR3 is TGTGCCAGCAGTCGGACAGGGCCAAATGAAAAACTGTTTTTT.

The chain couples TRBV11-3 to TRBJ2-7, with 10 bases lining up with TRBD2. This CDR3 spans 15 amino acids. Trimming took 5 bases from V and 5 from J; bases not matched to a gene: 9. Germline V lookup: CDR1 SGHNT, CDR2 YENEEA. The CDR3 DNA sequence: TGTGCCAGCAGCAGGACTAGCGGAAGGTTCCACGAGCAGTACTTC. This sequence encodes CASSRTSGRFHEQYF.

The genes are TRBV5-1 and TRBJ2-2; 7 bases fit TRBD1. J gave up 5 bases and V 3 bases, and 7 bases lay outside the gene matches. This CDR3 contains 15 residues. The V gene's germline CDR1 is SGHRS and CDR2 YFSETQ. The CDR3 DNA is TGCGCCAGCAGCTACAGGGGCGGAATGACCGGGGAGCTGTTTTTT. Protein sequence: CASSYRGGMTGELFF. The full variable domain, with the rest looked up from reference TRBV5-1 and TRBJ2-2, is KAGVTQTPRYLIKTRGQQVTLSCSPISGHRSVSWYQQTPGQGLQFLFEYFSETQRNKGNFPGRFSGRQFSNSRSEMNVSTLELGDSALYLCASSYRGGMTGELFFGEGSRLTVL.

CDR3 DNA sequence: TGTGCCAGCAGCAGCACCGGGACTCCCTACAATGAGCAGTTCTTC. Residues: CASSSTGTPYNEQFF. J is TRBJ2-1 and V is TRBV13; D is perhaps TRBD2 (6 bases). This CDR3 is built from 15 residues. V was pared by 5 bases and J by 2 bases, with 13 bases between. Germline V gives CDR1 PRHDT, CDR2 FYEKMQ (reference sequence).